This T cell receptor beta chain was sequenced during a study of blood T cell repertoires in COVID-19 (dated by TCRdb to about 2020). Regarding the study in general: Samples covering the acute and convalescent phases of COVID-19 were provided by collaborators in the United States, Italy and Spain. The material from the prospective study consisted of cDNA or gDNA derived from T cells, B-cell-depleted T cells, or PBMCs. The dataset comprised deeply sampled blood TCRbeta repertoires from subjects exposed to, actively infected with, or recovered from COVID-19. The repertoires were released in a freely available public database meant as a resource for research on the immune response to SARS-CoV-2. The samples were drawn from two sources: the first 160 participants of the ongoing ImmuneRACE study, and 1,200 or so subjects contributed by 6 global collaborators. A de-identified subject ID, COVID-19 status, age in years and sex were almost always included in the sample metadata. Where available, HLA class I and class II types were taken from metadata supplied by the sample provider and were not determined by assay-based typing.

Points on this clone: Its antigen target is currently unknown. Base qualities were left out, and no much larger clone turns up one base away.

Points the paper makes about the study in general: Clinical and demographic metadata were provided uncurated, with the amount varying by source and participant.

TCRbeta CDR3 regions were amplified from genomic DNA by means of the immunoSEQ Assay, a bias-controlled multiplex PCR. Concerning the study's data processing: Within the assay, amplification of reference gene primers was used to estimate how many nucleated cells each sample contained. To quantify the absolute abundance of each unique TCRbeta CDR3 rearrangement, sequence reads were collapsed and filtered. Productive Simpson clonality was computed per sample as the square root of Simpson's diversity index over productive rearrangements. Held by TCRdb, this immuneACCESS table contains in-frame sequences only and omits some clones. Under half of the omission traces to an unresolved V gene where checked; the cause of the rest is unknown. Clone size and V and J calls were adopted from that table, with D and trimming inferred from the DNA. The sample table contains over 200,000 clones; only one count was recorded for under 90% of them. 1.5% to 2% of the sample comes from the top ten.

Participants in the prospective study were aged roughly 18 to 95 years, lived in 20 to 25 United States geographic areas, and enrolled through a virtual design. Cohort assignment in the prospective study relied on participant-reported clinical history from a screening survey and a study questionnaire. Recovered participants in ImmuneRACE Cohort 3 were defined by two consecutive negative NP/OP PCR tests, clearance by a healthcare professional, or resolution of symptoms. In the prospective study, mobile phlebotomists collected whole blood, serum and a nasopharyngeal or oropharyngeal swab from each participant. Additional blood draws and questionnaires over an approximately two-month period could optionally be provided by prospective study participants. Before DNA extraction, prospective study blood samples were shipped either frozen or at room temperature. The sequencing sample was made of PBMCs or T cells enriched from blood (not recorded which). The receptor comes from a man between 60 and 75 years old who had recovered from COVID-19.

The CDR3 has the sequence CSAPGQGGTEAFF. The DNA is as follows: TGCAGCGCCCCAGGCCAAGGAGGCACTGAAGCTTTCTTT. The chain joins TRBV29-1 to TRBJ1-1, with no confidently assigned D gene. As encoded in the germline V gene, CDR1 is SQVTM while CDR2 is ANQGSEA. V drops 7 bases and J drops 4 bases, leaving 16 bases in between. Taken from cysteine to phenylalanine, the CDR3 has 13 residues. Only CDR3 DNA is held: 39 bases, read in frame from base 1.